The rows below give T cell receptor beta chains drawn from one sample of a study of blood T cell repertoires in COVID-19. TCRdb's table, derived via immunoSEQ multiplex PCR, lists solely in-frame clones and lacks some. The data hold around 77,000 clones, with roughly 76% observed a single time. The sequencing sample was made of peripheral blood. These receptors originate from an elderly woman with active or convalescent COVID-19. Each CDR3 is given with its conserved first and last residue. The D gene is left open where the match is weak. Clone size, where shown, is once, few, many, or a class for clones that have expanded.

size	V	D	J	CDR3
-	TRBV7-8	TRBD1	TRBJ1-2	CASSFLDRAEGYTF
few	TRBV6-2/TRBV6-3	-	TRBJ1-1	CASSYVMNTEAFF
many	TRBV5-4	-	TRBJ1-4	CASSLRSTGGGEKLFF
-	TRBV6-5	-	TRBJ1-3	CASSYSGQGSGNTIYF
-	TRBV6-5	-	TRBJ1-6	CASSVTGSLNSPLHF
-	TRBV28	-	TRBJ1-2	CASSPGDYGYTF
-	TRBV5-1	TRBD2	TRBJ2-5	CASSLSLTSGGQETQYF
few	TRBV5-1	TRBD1	TRBJ2-2	CASSLGADRVTGELFF
-	TRBV30	-	TRBJ1-3	CAWSATGLLGGNTIYF
-	TRBV5-1	-	TRBJ2-6	CASSFLGQPSGANVLTF
once	TRBV3-1/TRBV3-2	TRBD1	TRBJ1-4	CASSQFSGGPNEKLFF
-	TRBV1	-	TRBJ2-7	CTSSLLLRSRGGGSYEQYF
few	TRBV19	-	TRBJ2-3	CASRSTGRENTQYF
-	TRBV14	TRBD1	TRBJ2-7	CASSPLTGSTSYEQYF
-	TRBV5-4	-	TRBJ2-1	CASSLASGVSSYNEQFF
-	TRBV24-1	TRBD2	TRBJ2-2	CATSESGGVAGELFF
-	TRBV5-1	TRBD1	TRBJ2-7	CASSLSGTELYEQYF
-	TRBV19	-	TRBJ2-7	CASSTGTGAYEQYF
many	TRBV2	-	TRBJ2-5	CASSEGGDETQYF
few	TRBV4-1	-	TRBJ1-5	CASSQRGDGYQPQHF
-	TRBV7-8	-	TRBJ2-3	CASSLLLDTQYF
-	TRBV7-6	-	TRBJ2-1	CASSRTATSYNEQFF
-	TRBV30	-	TRBJ1-2	CAWSVGQIYGYTF
-	TRBV24-1	-	TRBJ1-3	CATSDLPVFKVDTIYF
-	TRBV19	-	TRBJ1-4	CASRTTNVDEKLFF
-	TRBV3-1/TRBV3-2	-	TRBJ2-5	CASSQDIVAEYQETQYF
-	TRBV25-1	-	TRBJ1-6	CASSDQGTSPLHF
-	TRBV7-3	TRBD1	TRBJ1-2	CASSLGTGGRYGYTF
-	TRBV10-2	TRBD2	TRBJ2-1	CASSESLAGHYEQFF
-	TRBV19	-	TRBJ1-4	CASRPETGANEKLFF
-	TRBV12-3/TRBV12-4	-	TRBJ1-4	CASRGYANEKLFF
-	TRBV12-5	-	TRBJ1-5	CASGLGGGSWNQPQHF
-	TRBV6-5	-	TRBJ2-7	CASSYGRGDYEQYF
-	TRBV6-2/TRBV6-3	TRBD1	TRBJ2-4	CTSSPGTGRNIQYF
-	TRBV3-1/TRBV3-2	TRBD2	TRBJ2-7	CASSQSSGGYEQYF
-	TRBV27	TRBD2	TRBJ2-2	CASSPGLAGGLRTGELFF
-	TRBV7-2	-	TRBJ2-5	CASSLSGQETQYF
-	TRBV24-1	-	TRBJ2-7	CAGTGFSYEQYF
-	TRBV14	-	TRBJ2-7	CASSRDMLYEQYF
-	TRBV27	TRBD1	TRBJ1-1	CASSFRGPSGAFF
-	TRBV4-1	-	TRBJ2-1	CASSQVNLISYNEQFF
-	TRBV5-1	TRBD1	TRBJ2-5	CASSTGTGEETQYF
-	TRBV9	TRBD1	TRBJ1-6	CASSQTGGNSPLHF
once	TRBV24-1	-	TRBJ1-5	CATSGAGGGQPQHF
-	TRBV6-1	TRBD1	TRBJ1-6	CASSEAQTGGDNSPLHF
-	TRBV6-1	-	TRBJ1-6	CASSERQGQAPLHF
-	TRBV7-8	-	TRBJ1-6	CASSLAQDPLHF
-	TRBV10-3	TRBD2	TRBJ2-1	CAISGGTSGTEQFF
-	TRBV6-5	-	TRBJ2-7	CASSYSTRTYEQYF